One sample yielded the 2 T cell receptor beta chains listed below, sequenced in a study of blood T cell repertoires in COVID-19. Using immunoSEQ multiplex PCR, the repertoire was profiled, and TCRdb retains in-frame clones only, with some absent. Seen here are some 200,000 clones, around 86% observed once, and the top ten hold 4.5% to 7.5%. Sequencing used peripheral blood. The receptors originated from an elderly man with acute or convalescent COVID-19.

The rearrangement uses TRBV9 and TRBJ2-1, with TRBD2 as a possible D gene (6 bases). Trimming took 4 bases from V and 8 from J, leaving 16 bases between them. Germline CDR1 SGDLS, CDR2 YYNGEE. This CDR3 is 14 amino acids long. The CDR3 spells CASSLSGGVDEQFF. The CDR3 DNA follows: TGTGCCAGCAGCTTGAGTGGCGGGGTCGATGAGCAGTTCTTC.

The chain combines TRBV10-3 with TRBJ2-1; D might be TRBD2 (6 bases). V was cut by 5 bases and J by 0 bases, with 14 bases left in between. Germline CDR1 ENHRY, CDR2 SYGVKD. The CDR3 runs 16 residues. The CDR3 nucleotides are TGTGCCATCAGTATAGTAGCCGGGAGCTCCTACAATGAGCAGTTCTTC. It specifies CAISIVAGSSYNEQFF.